This TCR beta chain stems from a study of blood T cell repertoires in COVID-19. CDR3 length equals 14 residues. Looked up from germline, CDR1 is SGHVS and CDR2 is FQNEAQ. Trimming took 5 bases from V and 2 from J, leaving 12 bases between them. The authors' processing: Estimation of nucleated cell counts relied on the amplification of reference gene primers. The assay was immunoSEQ multiplex PCR, and TCRdb's table has in-frame clones only and misses some. V and J calls and clone size follow that table, whereas D and trimming were derived from the DNA. Of 200,000 to 300,000 clones listed, approximately 88% are singletons.

The chain employs TRBV7-8 and TRBJ2-5, with a weak D call TRBD2 (6 bases). The sequence was collected from a young woman with COVID-19, enrolled during active disease. Sequencing was performed on peripheral blood. This CDR3 is CASSLSGGQETQYF. CDR3 bases: TGTGCCAGCAGCCTCAGTGGGGGGCAAGAGACCCAGTACTTC.